Listed below are T cell receptor beta chains from one sample, sequenced in a study of T cells in Graves' hyperthyroidism and ophthalmopathy. TCRdb processed the multiplex PCR reads anew with MiXCR; each CDR3 protein has one entry. Of more than 300,000 distinct CDR3 sequences listed, less than 20% are singletons. Sequenced input: blood. Every receptor here comes from a young man with Graves' ophthalmopathy. CDR3s include the opening cysteine and the closing phenylalanine or tryptophan. The D gene is left open where the match is weak. Clone size is shown for a subset of rows, as once, few, many or a class of expanded clone.

j_call clone_size d_call v_call cdr3_aa cdr3_nt
TRBJ2-7 once - TRBV5-1 CASSGSGVGYEQYF TGCGCCAGCAGTGGCTCGGGGGTTGGCTACGAGCAGTACTTC
TRBJ1-2 few TRBD1 TRBV9 CASSALHRGQYGYTF TGTGCCAGCAGCGCCCTTCACAGGGGCCAGTATGGCTACACCTTC
TRBJ2-3 - TRBD1 TRBV20-1 CSVRRGPDTQYF TGCAGTGTTAGAAGGGGGCCAGATACGCAGTATTTT
TRBJ2-1 - TRBD2 TRBV7-8 CASSLRASGSPYNEQFF TGTGCCAGCAGCTTAAGGGCTAGCGGGAGTCCCTACAATGAGCAGTTCTTC
TRBJ1-6 many - TRBV28 CASSTPTEPSGSPLHF TGTGCCAGCAGTACTCCGACAGAACCAAGCGGTTCACCCCTCCACTTT
TRBJ2-1 many - TRBV6-2/TRBV6-3 CASSSWTSYNEQFF TGTGCCAGCAGTTCCTGGACATCCTACAATGAGCAGTTCTTC
TRBJ2-7 - - TRBV4-1 CASSQGDIAYEQYF TGCGCCAGCAGCCAAGGGGACATAGCCTACGAGCAGTACTTC
TRBJ2-3 many - TRBV24-1 CATSDWQGGRRQYF TGTGCCACCAGTGATTGGCAAGGTGGCAGGCGGCAGTATTTT
TRBJ1-2 few TRBD1 TRBV9 CASSENTGDGYTF TGTGCCAGCAGCGAAAACACAGGGGATGGCTACACCTTC
TRBJ2-7 few - TRBV5-1 CASSSLGGAGEQYF TGCGCCAGCAGCTCGCTAGGTGGAGCAGGCGAGCAGTACTTC
TRBJ1-2 many - TRBV11-2 CASSSGVAGYTF TGTGCCAGCAGCTCGGGTGTTGCGGGCTACACCTTC
TRBJ1-6 - - TRBV15 CATSSDGARISPLHF TGTGCCACCAGCAGTGACGGGGCCCGAATTTCACCCCTCCACTTT
TRBJ2-7 many - TRBV3-1 CASSLGDPYEQYF TGTGCCAGCAGCCTCGGGGATCCCTACGAGCAGTACTTC
TRBJ2-7 many - TRBV5-1 CASSSPPREQYF TGCGCCAGCAGCTCCCCCCCACGCGAGCAGTACTTC
TRBJ2-5 many - TRBV12-3/TRBV12-4 CASSLAGLTETQYF TGTGCCAGCAGTTTAGCGGGGCTAACGGAGACCCAGTACTTC
TRBJ1-3 - - TRBV10-3 CAITDIENTIYF TGTGCCATCACCGACATAGAAAACACCATATATTTT
TRBJ1-2 - - TRBV19 CASSPRDTYGYTF TGTGCCAGTAGTCCCCGGGACACGTATGGTTACACCTTC
TRBJ2-7 - TRBD1 TRBV9 CASSGRDRGEQYF TGTGCCAGCAGCGGAAGGGACAGGGGCGAGCAGTACTTC
TRBJ1-2 - - TRBV11-2 CASTHTGSNYGYTF TGTGCCAGCACTCACACAGGGTCTAACTATGGCTACACCTTC
TRBJ2-3 few TRBD1 TRBV5-1 CASSWGTDSTDTQYF TGCGCCAGCAGCTGGGGGACAGATAGCACAGATACGCAGTATTTT
TRBJ1-1 few - TRBV24-1 CATDPDVATEAFF TGTGCCACCGACCCAGATGTGGCAACTGAAGCTTTCTTT
TRBJ2-5 many - TRBV20-1 CSARVPSFERETQYF TGCAGTGCTAGAGTACCTAGCTTCGAGAGAGAGACCCAGTACTTC
TRBJ1-1 - - TRBV25-1 CASTRDGNTEAFF TGTGCCAGCACTAGGGACGGGAACACTGAAGCTTTCTTT
TRBJ1-1 many - TRBV7-8 CASSLGWGADTEAFF TGTGCCAGCAGCTTAGGATGGGGGGCGGACACTGAAGCTTTCTTT
TRBJ1-2 many - TRBV28 CASSGDGYTF TGTGCCAGCAGCGGGGATGGCTACACCTTC
TRBJ2-2 few TRBD2 TRBV7-3 CASSETGTSGADTGELFF TGTGCCAGCAGCGAAACCGGGACTAGCGGGGCCGACACCGGGGAGCTGTTTTTT
TRBJ2-7 - - TRBV6-2/TRBV6-3 CASSYSPAGTKTYEQYF TGTGCCAGCAGTTACTCACCCGCAGGGACCAAAACCTACGAGCAGTACTTC
TRBJ2-1 few - TRBV7-9 CASSLAWDPSGEQFF TGTGCCAGCAGCTTAGCGTGGGACCCGAGCGGTGAGCAGTTCTTC
TRBJ2-2 - - TRBV3-1 CASSSPAGITGELFF TGTGCCAGCAGCTCCCCGGCGGGTATCACCGGGGAGCTGTTTTTT
TRBJ2-1 - TRBD2 TRBV28 CASSSPGTSRNEQFF TGTGCCAGCAGTTCACCCGGGACTAGCCGGAATGAGCAGTTCTTC
TRBJ2-7 many - TRBV28 CASSFPSLEEQYF TGTGCCAGCAGTTTCCCCTCCTTGGAGGAGCAGTACTTC
TRBJ1-5 many - TRBV3-1 CASSQGVVRNQPQHF TGTGCCAGCAGCCAAGGGGTTGTGCGCAATCAGCCCCAGCATTTT
TRBJ2-2 - - TRBV4-1 CASSLPAVTGELFF TGCGCCAGCAGCCTCCCGGCAGTCACCGGGGAGCTGTTTTTT
TRBJ2-1 - TRBD2 TRBV20-1 CSARDSGGASRNEQFF TGCAGTGCTAGAGACAGCGGGGGGGCCTCTCGCAATGAGCAGTTCTTC
TRBJ2-3 many - TRBV6-1 CASSTLRGTDTQYF TGTGCCAGCAGCACCCTCCGGGGAACAGATACGCAGTATTTT
TRBJ2-1 few TRBD1 TRBV9 CASSLGQGGGYNEQFF TGTGCCAGCAGCCTGGGACAGGGTGGAGGTTACAATGAGCAGTTCTTC
TRBJ1-2 many TRBD1 TRBV3-1 CASSPRTGGGYTF TGTGCCAGCAGCCCCCGGACAGGAGGAGGCTACACCTTC
TRBJ1-5 - - TRBV2 CASSEGGSAQPQHF TGTGCCAGCAGTGAAGGGGGGAGCGCTCAGCCCCAGCATTTT
TRBJ1-4 many - TRBV29-1 CSVATLGRVDEKLFF TGCAGCGTTGCAACCCTGGGTCGGGTTGATGAAAAACTGTTTTTT
TRBJ2-7 - - TRBV7-6 CASSLGLGGTQHHEQYF TGTGCCAGCAGCTTAGGGTTGGGTGGGACACAACACCACGAGCAGTACTTC
TRBJ2-7 - - TRBV12-3/TRBV12-4 CASSLFSISGEQYF TGTGCCAGCAGTTTATTTAGCATCAGTGGCGAGCAGTACTTC
TRBJ2-1 few TRBD2 TRBV12-3/TRBV12-4 CASSLSGGVNEQFF TGTGCCAGCAGCCTTAGCGGGGGGGTAAATGAGCAGTTCTTC
TRBJ1-1 many - TRBV7-3 CASSLTSIAEAFF TGTGCCAGCAGCTTAACAAGCATCGCTGAAGCTTTCTTT
TRBJ2-1 many - TRBV6-1 CASSGELGSYNEQFF TGTGCCAGCTCAGGGGAGCTTGGCTCCTACAATGAGCAGTTCTTC
TRBJ1-6 - - TRBV20-1 CSASGFTGNSPLHF TGCAGTGCTTCCGGCTTTACGGGCAATTCACCCCTCCACTTT
TRBJ2-7 few - TRBV25-1 CASSDYGVAYEQYF TGTGCCAGCAGTGATTACGGTGTGGCCTACGAGCAGTACTTC
TRBJ2-7 many - TRBV20-1 CSAKQGYEQYF TGCAGTGCAAAACAGGGCTACGAGCAGTACTTC
TRBJ1-4 - TRBD1 TRBV6-1 CASSRSTGTNEKLFF TGTGCCAGCAGCCGCTCGACAGGGACTAATGAAAAACTGTTTTTT